This T cell receptor (beta chain) comes out of a study of cytomegalovirus exposure and HLA in healthy donors. In the study overall: Early released data comprised about 84 million unique TCRs from HLA-typed donors.

A multiplex PCR was run with 60 Vbeta primers and 13 Jbeta primers. Measured with immunoSEQ multiplex PCR; TCRdb has only the in-frame clones, and not every one. Of roughly 180,000 clones in the sample, roughly 80% are singletons; the top ten hold roughly an eighth. Donors sampled were nominally healthy, though unrecorded immune exposures were likely. The CDR3 extends over 15 amino acids. Germline V gene data show CDR1 as SGHVS and CDR2 as FQNEAQ. Trimming cost V 0 bases and J 0 bases, with 8 bases left between them. This rearrangement joins TRBV7-8 to TRBJ1-2; D possibly corresponds to TRBD1 (5 bases). Sequenced: PBMCs. This clonotype was obtained from a woman aged 45-65 years in good health and CMV-seropositive. CDR3 loop: CASSLAGGSNYGYTF. The CDR3 DNA sequence: TGTGCCAGCAGCTTAGCGGGGGGGTCTAACTATGGCTACACCTTC.